Here is one T cell receptor (beta chain) with its context. This receptor's antigen is unknown. No much larger clonotype is one base removed from it; base qualities were not supplied. The entry originates in a study of blood T cell repertoires in COVID-19 (dated by TCRdb to about 2020). General notes on the study: The collaborator samples originated in the United States, Italy and Spain and spanned the acute and convalescent phases of COVID-19. The material from the prospective study consisted of cDNA or gDNA derived from T cells, B-cell-depleted T cells, or PBMCs. Deeply sampled blood TCRbeta repertoires from subjects exposed to, actively infected with, or recovered from COVID-19 were included in the dataset. The repertoires were released in a freely available public database meant as a resource for research on the immune response to SARS-CoV-2. Samples were obtained from the ongoing ImmuneRACE study (first 160 participants) and from 1,254 subjects provided by 6 global collaborators. The sample metadata nearly always contained a de-identified subject ID, COVID-19 status, age in years and sex. Where available, HLA class I and class II types were obtained from metadata supplied by the sample provider rather than from assay-based typing. General conclusions and limits of the study: The amount of clinical and demographic metadata varied by source and participant and was provided uncurated.

TCRbeta CDR3 regions were amplified from genomic DNA by means of the immunoSEQ Assay, a bias-controlled multiplex PCR. From the authors' description of their analysis: Within the assay, amplification of reference gene primers was used to estimate how many nucleated cells each sample contained. To quantify the absolute abundance of each unique TCRbeta CDR3 rearrangement, sequence reads were collapsed and filtered. For each sample, productive Simpson clonality was calculated as the square root of Simpson's diversity index across productive rearrangements. Here the immuneACCESS table is served through TCRdb, limited to in-frame sequences with V and J called. Missing clones are a known gap in these copies; in checked studies unresolved V genes cover under half, and the rest lacks a known reason. V and J calls and clone size are given by that table; D and trimming were obtained from the DNA. Present in this sample are 200,000 to 250,000 clones, just under 90% of which were seen just once. The ten largest clones add up to over 0.75% of the sample.

After removal of 6 bases from V and 4 bases from J, the junction retains 3 bases not matched to a gene. Inclusive of the bounding cysteine and phenylalanine, the CDR3 is 14 residues long. Here the CDR3 DNA is all that survives: 42 bases in frame from base 1. The germline V gene yields ENHRY for CDR1 and SYGVKD for CDR2. In the prospective study, participants were roughly 18 to 100 years old, resided in 24 geographic areas of the United States, and were enrolled through a virtual design. To assign participants to cohorts, the prospective study relied on clinical history that participants themselves reported in a screening survey and a study questionnaire. A participant counted as exposed if, within 2 weeks of entering the study, that participant had been in contact with someone who had a PCR-confirmed or clinician-diagnosed COVID-19 case. Mobile phlebotomists in the prospective study collected whole blood, serum and a nasopharyngeal or oropharyngeal swab from every participant. Participants in the prospective study had the option to provide additional blood draws and questionnaires over an approximately 2-month period. Before DNA extraction, prospective study blood samples were shipped either frozen or at room temperature.

The source of this sequence is a man aged 50-60 years who had been exposed to COVID-19. This receptor chain uses TRBV10-3 and TRBJ1-2, with 12 middle bases fitting TRBD1. The sequenced sample was PBMCs or T cells enriched from blood (not recorded which). The DNA sequence is given as TGTGCCATCAGGGGGACAGGGGGCAGCTATGGCTACACCTTC. This sequence encodes CAIRGTGGSYGYTF.